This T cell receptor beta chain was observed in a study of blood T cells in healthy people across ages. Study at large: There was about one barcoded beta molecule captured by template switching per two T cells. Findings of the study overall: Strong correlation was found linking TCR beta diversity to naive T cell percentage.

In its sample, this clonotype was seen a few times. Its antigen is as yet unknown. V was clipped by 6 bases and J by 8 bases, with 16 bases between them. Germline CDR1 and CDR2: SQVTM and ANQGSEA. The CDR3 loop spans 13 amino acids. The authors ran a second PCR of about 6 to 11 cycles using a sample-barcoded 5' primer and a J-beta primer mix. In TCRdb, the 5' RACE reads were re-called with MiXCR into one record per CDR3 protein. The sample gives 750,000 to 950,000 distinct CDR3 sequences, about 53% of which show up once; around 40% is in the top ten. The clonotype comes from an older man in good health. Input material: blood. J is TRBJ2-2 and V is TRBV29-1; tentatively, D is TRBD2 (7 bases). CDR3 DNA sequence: TGCAGCGTGGGGGCGGGAGCCCAAGGGGAGCTGTTTTTT. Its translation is CSVGAGAQGELFF.